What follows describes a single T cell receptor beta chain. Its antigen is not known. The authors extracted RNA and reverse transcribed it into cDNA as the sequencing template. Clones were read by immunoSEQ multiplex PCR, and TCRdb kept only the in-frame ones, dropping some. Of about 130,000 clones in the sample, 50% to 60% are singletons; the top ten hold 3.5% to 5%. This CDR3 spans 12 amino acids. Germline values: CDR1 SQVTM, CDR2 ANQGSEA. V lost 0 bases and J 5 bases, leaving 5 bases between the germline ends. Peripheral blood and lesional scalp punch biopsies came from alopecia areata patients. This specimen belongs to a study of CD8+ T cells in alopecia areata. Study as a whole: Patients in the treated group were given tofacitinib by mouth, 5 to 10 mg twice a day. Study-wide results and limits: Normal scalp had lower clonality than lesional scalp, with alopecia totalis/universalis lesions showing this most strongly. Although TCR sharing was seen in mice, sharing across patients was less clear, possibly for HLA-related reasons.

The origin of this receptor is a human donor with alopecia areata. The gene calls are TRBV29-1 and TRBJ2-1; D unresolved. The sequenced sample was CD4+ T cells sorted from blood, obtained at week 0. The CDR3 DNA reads TGCAGCGTTGAAGATAGACACAATGAGCAGTTCTTC. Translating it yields CSVEDRHNEQFF.